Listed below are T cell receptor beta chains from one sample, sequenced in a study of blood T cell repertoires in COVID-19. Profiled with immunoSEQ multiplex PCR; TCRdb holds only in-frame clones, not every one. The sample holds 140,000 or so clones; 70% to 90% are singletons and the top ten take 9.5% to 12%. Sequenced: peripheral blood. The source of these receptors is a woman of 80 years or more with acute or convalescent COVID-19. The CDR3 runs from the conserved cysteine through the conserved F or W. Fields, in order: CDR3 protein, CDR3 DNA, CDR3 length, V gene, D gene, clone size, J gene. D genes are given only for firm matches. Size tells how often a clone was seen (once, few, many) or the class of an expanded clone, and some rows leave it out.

CDR3 protein: CASSHGTGGQDTEAFF; CDR3 DNA: TGCGCCAGCAGCCACGGGACAGGGGGGCAGGACACTGAAGCTTTCTTT; CDR3 length: 16; V gene: TRBV5-1; D gene: TRBD1; clone size: once; J gene: TRBJ1-1
CDR3 protein: CASSVAGSAEAFF; CDR3 DNA: TGTGCCAGCAGCGTAGCAGGGTCCGCTGAAGCTTTCTTT; CDR3 length: 13; V gene: TRBV9; D gene: .; clone size: .; J gene: TRBJ1-1
CDR3 protein: CASSTGLNTEAFF; CDR3 DNA: TGCGCCAGCAGCACAGGTTTGAACACTGAAGCTTTCTTT; CDR3 length: 13; V gene: TRBV5-1; D gene: .; clone size: once; J gene: TRBJ1-1
CDR3 protein: CASSNRQLNTEAFF; CDR3 DNA: TGTGCCAGTAGTAACAGACAGTTGAACACTGAAGCTTTCTTT; CDR3 length: 14; V gene: TRBV19; D gene: .; clone size: .; J gene: TRBJ1-1
CDR3 protein: CASSDSRGDTQYF; CDR3 DNA: TGTGCCAGCAGCGATTCCAGGGGAGATACGCAGTATTTT; CDR3 length: 13; V gene: TRBV7-9; D gene: .; clone size: .; J gene: TRBJ2-3
CDR3 protein: CASSQDADSYNEQFF; CDR3 DNA: TGTGCCAGCAGCCAAGACGCCGATAGCTACAATGAGCAGTTCTTC; CDR3 length: 15; V gene: TRBV4-2; D gene: .; clone size: once; J gene: TRBJ2-1
CDR3 protein: CASSVTGVANYGYTF; CDR3 DNA: TGTGCCAGCAGTGTTACAGGGGTTGCAAACTATGGCTACACCTTC; CDR3 length: 15; V gene: TRBV2; D gene: TRBD1; clone size: few; J gene: TRBJ1-2
CDR3 protein: CASSSQDRLYGYTF; CDR3 DNA: TGCGCCAGCAGCTCCCAGGACAGACTCTATGGCTACACCTTC; CDR3 length: 14; V gene: TRBV4-1; D gene: .; clone size: .; J gene: TRBJ1-2
CDR3 protein: CASSYEGGQNYGYTF; CDR3 DNA: TGTGCCAGCAGTTACGAGGGCGGACAGAACTATGGCTACACCTTC; CDR3 length: 15; V gene: TRBV6-5; D gene: .; clone size: .; J gene: TRBJ1-2
CDR3 protein: CASSGAGNSPLHF; CDR3 DNA: TGTGCCAGCAGTGGTGCGGGGAATTCACCCCTCCACTTT; CDR3 length: 13; V gene: TRBV2; D gene: .; clone size: .; J gene: TRBJ1-6
CDR3 protein: CASRRFGTGGSNTEAFF; CDR3 DNA: TGTGCCAGCAGACGATTCGGGACAGGGGGCAGTAACACTGAAGCTTTCTTT; CDR3 length: 17; V gene: TRBV6-6; D gene: TRBD1; clone size: .; J gene: TRBJ1-1
CDR3 protein: CASSAATGGLPQHF; CDR3 DNA: TGTGCCAGCAGCGCAGCGACAGGGGGTTTACCCCAGCATTTT; CDR3 length: 14; V gene: TRBV6-6; D gene: TRBD1; clone size: .; J gene: TRBJ1-5
CDR3 protein: CASSHPGAGVFF; CDR3 DNA: TGTGCCAGCAGCCACCCTGGAGCAGGGGTGTTTTTT; CDR3 length: 12; V gene: TRBV3-1/TRBV3-2; D gene: .; clone size: .; J gene: TRBJ1-4
CDR3 protein: CASSPDRAGANVLTF; CDR3 DNA: TGTGCCAGCTCACCAGACAGGGCCGGGGCCAACGTCCTGACTTTC; CDR3 length: 15; V gene: TRBV18; D gene: TRBD1; clone size: .; J gene: TRBJ2-6
CDR3 protein: CASSQGQGGTYEQYF; CDR3 DNA: TGTGCCAGCAGCCAAGGCCAGGGAGGAACCTACGAGCAGTACTTC; CDR3 length: 15; V gene: TRBV4-2; D gene: .; clone size: .; J gene: TRBJ2-7
CDR3 protein: CASSLAGAGGTDTQYF; CDR3 DNA: TGCGCCAGCAGCTTGGCCGGGGCGGGGGGCACAGATACGCAGTATTTT; CDR3 length: 16; V gene: TRBV5-1; D gene: TRBD2; clone size: .; J gene: TRBJ2-3
CDR3 protein: CASSLGFRPGGALSTDTQYF; CDR3 DNA: TGCGCCAGCAGCTTGGGGTTCAGGCCAGGGGGCGCTTTGAGCACAGATACGCAGTATTTT; CDR3 length: 20; V gene: TRBV5-1; D gene: TRBD1; clone size: .; J gene: TRBJ2-3
CDR3 protein: CASSPRGANTGELFF; CDR3 DNA: TGTGCCAGCAGTCCGCGGGGGGCAAACACCGGGGAGCTGTTTTTT; CDR3 length: 15; V gene: TRBV27; D gene: TRBD2; clone size: .; J gene: TRBJ2-2
CDR3 protein: CAIRGTGPRENYGYTF; CDR3 DNA: TGTGCCATCAGAGGGACAGGGCCAAGGGAAAACTATGGCTACACCTTC; CDR3 length: 16; V gene: TRBV10-3; D gene: TRBD1; clone size: .; J gene: TRBJ1-2
CDR3 protein: CASSPPATAYGYTF; CDR3 DNA: TGTGCCAGCTCACCCCCGGCGACAGCGTATGGCTACACCTTC; CDR3 length: 14; V gene: TRBV18; D gene: .; clone size: .; J gene: TRBJ1-2
CDR3 protein: CASSSTGQGRYGYTF; CDR3 DNA: TGTGCCAGCAGTTCCACGGGACAGGGCCGTTATGGCTACACCTTC; CDR3 length: 15; V gene: TRBV6-5; D gene: TRBD1; clone size: few; J gene: TRBJ1-2
CDR3 protein: CAISESQGPVYEQYF; CDR3 DNA: TGTGCCATCAGTGAGTCACAGGGCCCGGTGTACGAGCAGTACTTC; CDR3 length: 15; V gene: TRBV10-3; D gene: .; clone size: .; J gene: TRBJ2-7
CDR3 protein: CASNLRDRDMNTIYF; CDR3 DNA: TGTGCCAGTAACCTTCGGGACAGGGATATGAACACCATATATTTT; CDR3 length: 15; V gene: TRBV19; D gene: TRBD1; clone size: .; J gene: TRBJ1-3
CDR3 protein: CASSPPQKNYGYTF; CDR3 DNA: TGTGCCAGCAGTCCCCCACAGAAGAACTATGGCTACACCTTC; CDR3 length: 14; V gene: TRBV6-2/TRBV6-3; D gene: .; clone size: .; J gene: TRBJ1-2
CDR3 protein: CASSGGGSPLHF; CDR3 DNA: TGTGCCAGCTCTGGGGGAGGATCACCCCTCCACTTT; CDR3 length: 12; V gene: TRBV6-5; D gene: .; clone size: .; J gene: TRBJ1-6
CDR3 protein: CASSLGGLITDTQYF; CDR3 DNA: TGCGCCAGCAGCCTTGGGGGACTAATCACAGATACGCAGTATTTT; CDR3 length: 15; V gene: TRBV5-1; D gene: TRBD2; clone size: .; J gene: TRBJ2-3
CDR3 protein: CASSPRQGIAYGYTF; CDR3 DNA: TGTGCCAGCAGCCCTCGACAGGGTATTGCCTATGGCTACACCTTC; CDR3 length: 15; V gene: TRBV3-1/TRBV3-2; D gene: TRBD1; clone size: .; J gene: TRBJ1-2
CDR3 protein: CAWSGGGSYNEQFF; CDR3 DNA: TGTGCCTGGAGTGGGGGGGGGTCCTACAATGAGCAGTTCTTC; CDR3 length: 14; V gene: TRBV30; D gene: TRBD2; clone size: .; J gene: TRBJ2-1
CDR3 protein: CASSWASGTLNTEAFF; CDR3 DNA: TGTGCCAGCAGCTGGGCCTCCGGGACACTGAACACTGAAGCTTTCTTT; CDR3 length: 16; V gene: TRBV7-8; D gene: .; clone size: once; J gene: TRBJ1-1
CDR3 protein: CASSLTLNEKLFF; CDR3 DNA: TGTGCCAGCAGCTTGACTCTAAATGAAAAACTGTTTTTT; CDR3 length: 13; V gene: TRBV13; D gene: .; clone size: .; J gene: TRBJ1-4
CDR3 protein: CASSMKQRSEQYF; CDR3 DNA: TGTGCCAGCAGTATGAAACAGCGGAGCGAGCAGTACTTC; CDR3 length: 13; V gene: TRBV2; D gene: .; clone size: .; J gene: TRBJ2-7
CDR3 protein: CASSSEGTYTGELFF; CDR3 DNA: TGCGCCAGCAGCTCCGAAGGGACATATACCGGGGAGCTGTTTTTT; CDR3 length: 15; V gene: TRBV5-1; D gene: .; clone size: few; J gene: TRBJ2-2
CDR3 protein: CASSLAGTYNNEQFF; CDR3 DNA: TGTGCCAGCAGTTTAGCCGGGACTTACAACAATGAGCAGTTCTTC; CDR3 length: 15; V gene: TRBV6-6; D gene: .; clone size: few; J gene: TRBJ2-1
CDR3 protein: CASGDRAKPHGYTF; CDR3 DNA: TGTGCCAGTGGGGACAGGGCTAAACCCCATGGCTACACCTTC; CDR3 length: 14; V gene: TRBV19; D gene: TRBD1; clone size: .; J gene: TRBJ1-2
CDR3 protein: CASSQSGGAFHEQFF; CDR3 DNA: TGTGCCAGCAGCCAAAGCGGGGGGGCCTTCCATGAGCAGTTCTTC; CDR3 length: 15; V gene: TRBV21-1; D gene: .; clone size: few; J gene: TRBJ2-1
CDR3 protein: CASSAQMNTEAFF; CDR3 DNA: TGTGCCAGCAGTGCGCAGATGAACACTGAAGCTTTCTTT; CDR3 length: 13; V gene: TRBV2; D gene: .; clone size: .; J gene: TRBJ1-1
CDR3 protein: CASSDRGRIDTQYF; CDR3 DNA: TGTGCCAGCAGCGACAGGGGGCGAATAGATACGCAGTATTTT; CDR3 length: 14; V gene: TRBV6-5; D gene: TRBD1; clone size: .; J gene: TRBJ2-3
CDR3 protein: CASSEQGIGSPLHF; CDR3 DNA: TGTGCCAGCAGTGAACAGGGAATTGGCTCACCCCTCCACTTT; CDR3 length: 14; V gene: TRBV2; D gene: .; clone size: .; J gene: TRBJ1-6
CDR3 protein: CASSVVQGRTGELFF; CDR3 DNA: TGTGCCAGCAGCGTAGTGCAGGGTAGGACCGGGGAGCTGTTTTTT; CDR3 length: 15; V gene: TRBV9; D gene: .; clone size: .; J gene: TRBJ2-2
CDR3 protein: CASSNPPSVTYEQYF; CDR3 DNA: TGTGCCAGCAGCAACCCCCCCAGCGTAACCTACGAGCAGTACTTC; CDR3 length: 15; V gene: TRBV21-1; D gene: .; clone size: .; J gene: TRBJ2-7
CDR3 protein: CASSQEFNNEQFF; CDR3 DNA: TGCGCCAGCAGCCAAGAGTTTAACAATGAGCAGTTCTTC; CDR3 length: 13; V gene: TRBV4-3; D gene: .; clone size: .; J gene: TRBJ2-1
CDR3 protein: CSVDRGGTEAFF; CDR3 DNA: TGCAGCGTCGACAGGGGAGGAACTGAAGCTTTCTTT; CDR3 length: 12; V gene: TRBV29-1; D gene: TRBD1; clone size: .; J gene: TRBJ1-1
CDR3 protein: CASSPPGYAGGYTF; CDR3 DNA: TGTGCCAGCAGCCCCCCAGGGTACGCCGGAGGCTACACCTTC; CDR3 length: 14; V gene: TRBV7-6; D gene: .; clone size: once; J gene: TRBJ1-2
CDR3 protein: CASSLNSGEETQYF; CDR3 DNA: TGTGCCAGCAGCTTAAATAGCGGGGAGGAGACCCAGTACTTC; CDR3 length: 14; V gene: TRBV7-2; D gene: TRBD2; clone size: .; J gene: TRBJ2-5
CDR3 protein: CASSAGHDYGYTF; CDR3 DNA: TGTGCCAGCAGTGCCGGACACGACTATGGCTACACCTTC; CDR3 length: 13; V gene: TRBV12-3/TRBV12-4; D gene: .; clone size: .; J gene: TRBJ1-2
CDR3 protein: CASSVQGNTGELFF; CDR3 DNA: TGTGCCAGCAGTGTTCAGGGAAACACCGGGGAGCTGTTTTTT; CDR3 length: 14; V gene: TRBV2; D gene: .; clone size: .; J gene: TRBJ2-2
CDR3 protein: CASSLGQVDTEAFF; CDR3 DNA: TGCGCCAGCAGCTTGGGACAGGTTGACACTGAAGCTTTCTTT; CDR3 length: 14; V gene: TRBV5-1; D gene: .; clone size: .; J gene: TRBJ1-1
CDR3 protein: CASSQAGNSQTNEKLFF; CDR3 DNA: TGTGCCAGCAGTCAAGCCGGAAACAGCCAAACTAATGAAAAACTGTTTTTT; CDR3 length: 17; V gene: TRBV5-5; D gene: .; clone size: .; J gene: TRBJ1-4
CDR3 protein: CASSLTGTAAGNTIYF; CDR3 DNA: TGTGCCAGCAGTTTGACCGGGACTGCAGCTGGAAACACCATATATTTT; CDR3 length: 16; V gene: TRBV27; D gene: .; clone size: .; J gene: TRBJ1-3
CDR3 protein: CASSLAGETQYF; CDR3 DNA: TGCGCCAGCAGCTTGGCCGGAGAGACCCAGTACTTC; CDR3 length: 12; V gene: TRBV5-1; D gene: .; clone size: .; J gene: TRBJ2-5
CDR3 protein: CASSADRVSWEAFF; CDR3 DNA: TGTGCCAGCAGCGCCGACAGGGTGTCGTGGGAAGCTTTCTTT; CDR3 length: 14; V gene: TRBV6-5; D gene: TRBD1; clone size: .; J gene: TRBJ1-1
CDR3 protein: CASSSTGGGNEQFF; CDR3 DNA: TGTGCCAGCAGTTCCACAGGGGGTGGCAATGAGCAGTTCTTC; CDR3 length: 14; V gene: TRBV28; D gene: TRBD1; clone size: .; J gene: TRBJ2-1
CDR3 protein: CATKRGFTDTQYF; CDR3 DNA: TGTGCCACCAAAAGGGGCTTCACAGATACGCAGTATTTT; CDR3 length: 13; V gene: TRBV2; D gene: .; clone size: .; J gene: TRBJ2-3
CDR3 protein: CASSENPAGLVGDEQFF; CDR3 DNA: TGTGCCAGCAGCGAAAACCCTGCGGGACTAGTTGGCGATGAGCAGTTCTTC; CDR3 length: 17; V gene: TRBV7-3; D gene: TRBD2; clone size: .; J gene: TRBJ2-1
CDR3 protein: CASSPNTNYGYTF; CDR3 DNA: TGTGCCAGCAGCCCCAACACTAACTATGGCTACACCTTC; CDR3 length: 13; V gene: TRBV7-2; D gene: .; clone size: .; J gene: TRBJ1-2